Following are 27 T cell receptor beta chains from one sample sequenced in a study of blood T cell repertoires in COVID-19. Measured with immunoSEQ multiplex PCR; TCRdb has only the in-frame clones, and not every one. The table shows 150,000 to 200,000 clones, with around 79% occurring only once. Source material: peripheral blood. Receptor source: a man aged 60 to 69 with active or convalescent COVID-19.

The chain has TRBV9 and TRBJ2-7; TRBD1 matches at 7 bases. CDR1 and CDR2 from the germline V gene are SGDLS and YYNGEE. This CDR3 region has 15 residues. V was pared by 5 bases and J by 0 bases, with 8 bases of the junction left unmatched. The CDR3 loop reads CASRVRQGTSYEQYF. The CDR3 DNA follows: TGTGCCAGCAGAGTAAGACAGGGAACCTCCTACGAGCAGTACTTC.

This clone was counted once. The chain's CDR3 is CASSLGRGVALYNEQFF. DNA of the CDR3: TGTGCCAGCAGTTTAGGCCGTGGTGTGGCCCTTTACAATGAGCAGTTCTTC. This chain uses TRBV28 with TRBJ2-1; D gene uncertain. Germline loops: CDR1 MDHEN, CDR2 SYDVKM. This CDR3 has 17 amino acids. Trimming pared 2 bases from V and 4 bases from J, leaving 18 bases between.

The rearrangement links TRBV7-3 to TRBJ2-2; D is unclear. The ends were cut back, 0 bases at V and 4 bases at J, with 9 bases in the middle. Germline V gives CDR1 SGHTA, CDR2 FQGTGA. This CDR3 comprises 15 residues. CDR3 DNA: TGTGCCAGCAGCTTAACCCCAGATATCACCGGGGAGCTGTTTTTT. Protein sequence: CASSLTPDITGELFF.

This clone was counted at least ten times. This chain connects TRBV19 to TRBJ2-5; D ambiguous. The germline V and J ends were trimmed by 8 bases and 0 bases, with 10 bases remaining between them. This CDR3 is built from 13 residues. Germline V gives CDR1 LNHDA, CDR2 SQIVND (reference sequence). The CDR3 here is CASSPVNQETQYF. The CDR3 DNA reads as TGTGCCAGTTCCCCAGTAAACCAAGAGACCCAGTACTTC.

This clone was recorded a few times. The rearrangement joins TRBV9 to TRBJ1-2; 8 bases match TRBD1. Trimming took 4 bases from V and 2 from J; bases not matched to a gene: 1. Looked up from germline, CDR1 is SGDLS and CDR2 is YYNGEE. The CDR3 is 13 residues long. The chain's CDR3 is CASSRDRNYGYTF. Written as DNA, the CDR3 is TGTGCCAGCAGCCGGGACAGGAACTATGGCTACACCTTC.

The chain links TRBV30 to TRBJ2-7; TRBD2 matches at 8 bases. This CDR3 is built from 15 residues. V shed 4 bases and J 1 base; nucleotides not matched to a gene: 9. From germline, CDR1 is GTSNPN and CDR2 SVGIG (reference sequence). The CDR3 spells CAWTNSGRLSYEQYF. The DNA of the CDR3 is TGTGCCTGGACCAACAGCGGGAGATTGTCCTACGAGCAGTACTTC.

The chain has TRBV6-5 and TRBJ2-7; 8 bases match TRBD1. The V and J ends lost 2 bases and 4 bases, in that order; junction bases with no gene match: 7. CDR3 size: 15 residues. Germline CDR1 reads MNHEY; CDR2 reads SVGAGI. CDR3 amino acids: CASSYDRTGFYEQYF. CDR3 bases: TGTGCCAGCAGTTACGACAGGACAGGGTTTTACGAGCAGTACTTC.

A single count supports this clone. The chain has TRBV29-1 and TRBJ1-5; D gene unclear. V was cut by 4 bases and J by 3 bases, with 10 bases left in between. This CDR3 comprises 13 residues. Germline-derived CDR1 and CDR2 are SQVTM and ANQGSEA. The CDR3 DNA reads as TGCAGCGTTGGGGATGACTACAATCAGCCCCAGCATTTT. Residues: CSVGDDYNQPQHF. The full variable domain, completed using reference TRBV29-1 and TRBJ1-5, is SAVISQKPSRDICQRGTSLTIQCQVDSQVTMMFWYRQQPGQSLTLIATANQGSEATYESGFVIDKFPISRPNLTFSTLTVSNMSPEDSSIYLCSVGDDYNQPQHFGDGTRLSIL.

The genes are TRBV27 and TRBJ1-1; a weak D match, TRBD1 (5 bases). Between the trimmed V and J ends, which lost 5 bases and 2 bases, there was a span of 9 bases. In germline, CDR1 is MNHEY, CDR2 SMNVEV (reference sequence). CDR3 size: 13 residues. The CDR3 bases are TGTGCCAGCAGTGTACAGGTAAACACTGAAGCTTTCTTT. Protein: CASSVQVNTEAFF.

V is TRBV7-2 and J is TRBJ2-1; 9 bases fit TRBD2. This CDR3 has 15 residues. V shed 0 bases and J 8 bases; nucleotides not matched to a gene: 5. CDR1 SGHTA and CDR2 FQGNSA come from the germline V gene. For the CDR3, the DNA is TGTGCCAGCAGCTTAGCGGGCGGGAGGGCGCATGAGCAGTTCTTC. It is translated as CASSLAGGRAHEQFF.

This chain links TRBV20-1 with TRBJ2-7; 7 bases are shared with TRBD2. CDR3 size: 15 residues. Trimming at V came to 3 bases and at J to 0 bases, leaving 8 bases not matched to a gene. CDR1 is DFQATT, CDR2 SNEGSKA, per germline (reference sequence). For the CDR3, the DNA is TGCAGTGCTAGTAAAGCGGGACGCCTCTCCTACGAGCAGTACTTC. Protein sequence: CSASKAGRLSYEQYF.

V usage is TRBV6-5 and J usage is TRBJ1-4; no clear D. Germline V gene sequence: CDR1 MNHEY, CDR2 SVGAGI. The ends were cut back, 2 bases at V and 0 bases at J, with 7 bases in the middle. The CDR3 is made up of 15 amino acids. The CDR3 loop reads CASSYLSTTNEKLFF. The CDR3 DNA follows: TGTGCCAGCAGTTACCTTTCTACAACTAATGAAAAACTGTTTTTT.

The gene calls are TRBV2 and TRBJ1-5; 8 positions match TRBD1. CDR1 and CDR2 (germline): SNHLY, FYNNEI. This CDR3 contains 14 residues. V was clipped by 7 bases and J by 6 bases; unmatched bases: 8. CDR3 sequence reads: CASNPQGAGQPQHF. CDR3 DNA sequence: TGTGCCAGCAATCCTCAGGGGGCGGGTCAGCCCCAGCATTTT.

The rearrangement joins TRBV7-9 to TRBJ1-2, with a weak D call TRBD1 (6 bases). This CDR3 spans 19 amino acids. Germline V CDR1 and CDR2: SEHNR, FQNEAQ (reference sequence). V dropped 1 base and J dropped 3 bases, with 24 bases sitting between them. DNA for the CDR3: TGTGCCAGCAGCTTAGTTGGGGGCCCGGGTGGAGAGGGCGACTATGGCTACACCTTC. Amino acids: CASSLVGGPGGEGDYGYTF.

In this sample, this clone turned up once. At one end, the junction sequence differs from germline, possibly due to a read error. The chain recombines TRBV6-6 with TRBJ1-1; TRBD1 agrees at 9 bases. This CDR3 region has 14 residues. Germline values: CDR1 MNHNY, CDR2 SVGAGI (reference sequence). The CDR3 DNA sequence: TGTGCCAGCAGTTTCGGACAGGGGAACTCTGAAGCTTTCTTT. Translated, it gives CASSFGQGNSEAFF.

The J gene is TRBJ1-2, the V gene TRBV7-8, with D possibly TRBD1 on 6 matching bases. Germline CDR1 is SGHVS and CDR2 is FQNEAQ. Trimming pared 7 bases from V and 7 bases from J, leaving 19 bases between. The length of the CDR3 is 14 residues. CDR3 coding DNA: TGTGCCAGCACCCCCACCAGGGTAGGGGGTGGCTACACCTTC. Protein sequence: CASTPTRVGGGYTF.

The V gene is TRBV9, the J gene TRBJ2-7; D gene ambiguous. V lost 4 bases, J lost 7 bases, and 15 bases lay in between. The germline CDR1 and CDR2 sequences are SGDLS and YYNGEE. The CDR3 is 13 residues long. CDR3 region: CASSPDPNREQYF. The CDR3 DNA sequence: TGTGCCAGCAGCCCCGATCCCAATCGGGAGCAGTACTTC.

V usage is TRBV5-4 and J usage is TRBJ2-7, with a possible D match to TRBD1 (6 bases). Trimming removed 0 bases at V and 3 bases at J, with 13 bases between. Germline V gene data show CDR1 as SGHNT and CDR2 as YYREEE (reference sequence). This CDR3 contains 15 residues. The CDR3 DNA sequence: TGTGCCAGCAGCTTGGAGGCAGGGGAGAGCTACGAGCAGTACTTC. This sequence encodes CASSLEAGESYEQYF.

This clone was detected a few times. The CDR3 nucleotides read TGTGCCAGCAGCGCCATTGGACAGGGGACCGGGGAGCTGTTTTTT. Translated: CASSAIGQGTGELFF. V gene TRBV5-5 combines with J gene TRBJ2-2; 9 bases are shared with TRBD1. The CDR3 length is 15 residues. The V gene end was trimmed by 4 bases and the J gene end by 5 bases; junction bases not matched to a gene: 6. Germline V gene data show CDR1 as SGHKS and CDR2 as YYEKEE (reference sequence).

The chain couples TRBV28 to TRBJ2-7, with 14 positions matching TRBD2. The CDR3 has 18 residues. Germline-derived CDR1 and CDR2 are MDHEN and SYDVKM. Trimming at V came to 5 bases and at J to 5 bases, leaving 14 bases not matched to a gene. CDR3: CASSVIPAWTSGRNEQYF. The CDR3 nucleotides are TGTGCCAGCAGTGTGATTCCGGCCTGGACTAGCGGGAGGAACGAGCAGTACTTC.

This clone has only one observation. This sequence joins TRBV7-9 and TRBJ2-4, with D tentatively TRBD1 (6 bases). Germline V lookup: CDR1 SEHNR, CDR2 FQNEAQ (reference sequence). The CDR3 covers 18 residues. Trimming shortened V by 4 bases and J by 6 bases, and 25 bases separated the two germline ends. CDR3 nucleotide sequence: TGTGCCAGCAGCTCGCGACGGGACATTGGACGTCCCGGAAACATTCAGTACTTC. The encoded protein is CASSSRRDIGRPGNIQYF.

This rearrangement joins TRBV4-2 to TRBJ2-3; D not certain. The V and J ends lost 1 base and 2 bases respectively, with 4 bases between them. The V gene's germline CDR1 is LGHNA and CDR2 YNFKEQ. The CDR3 covers 13 residues. CDR3 DNA sequence: TGTGCCAGCAGCCAAGTACACACAGATACGCAGTATTTT. Its protein product is CASSQVHTDTQYF.

This clone was seen only once. The CDR3 nucleotides read TGCGCCAGCAGCTTGGCCTCCGGGACAGGGTTAAATGAGCAGTTCTTC. Translating gives CASSLASGTGLNEQFF. This chain joins TRBV5-1 and TRBJ2-1, with 9 bases matching TRBD1. Germline V gives CDR1 SGHRS, CDR2 YFSETQ. V shed 0 bases, J shed 7 bases, and the junction held 8 bases outside the gene matches. This CDR3 spans 16 amino acids.

The genes are TRBV4-2 and TRBJ2-1, with 12 bases aligning to TRBD2. CDR3 size: 17 residues. Germline values: CDR1 LGHNA, CDR2 YNFKEQ. Losses at the gene ends were 1 base for V and 5 bases for J; bases not matched to a gene: 6. CDR3 region: CASSQGPLAGGNNEQFF. The CDR3 coding sequence is TGTGCCAGCAGCCAAGGCCCGCTAGCGGGAGGGAACAATGAGCAGTTCTTC.

The CDR3 bases are TGTGCCAGCAGCCCCCAGGGGACCCACACAGATACGCAGTATTTT. Translation gives CASSPQGTHTDTQYF. The rearrangement links TRBV11-2 to TRBJ2-3; a possible D gene is TRBD1 (6 bases). V lost 5 bases and J lost 2, with 14 bases in between. The CDR3 totals 15 residues. The germline gives CDR1 SGHAT, CDR2 FQNNGV. The complete variable domain, with remaining parts taken from reference TRBV11-2 and TRBJ2-3, reads EAGVAQSPRYKIIEKRQSVAFWCNPISGHATLYWYQQILGQGPKLLIQFQNNGVVDDSQLPKDRFSAERLKGVDSTLKIQPAKLEDSAVYLCASSPQGTHTDTQYFGPGTRLTVL.

The sample holds a few counts of this clone. The chain uses TRBV21-1 and TRBJ2-3; no DNA check was done on the table's D call, TRBD2. TRBV21-1 is marked as a pseudogene. There are 15 residues in the CDR3. The CDR3 nucleotides read TGTGCCAGCAGCAAGTCGCTATCTAGCACAGATACGCAGTATTTT. It specifies CASSKSLSSTDTQYF.

The rearrangement links TRBV5-5 to TRBJ1-2; tentative D call: TRBD1 (6 bases). With 4 bases removed from V and 4 bases from J, the gap between germline ends came to 14 bases. The CDR3 length is 14 residues. The germline gives CDR1 SGHKS, CDR2 YYEKEE (reference sequence). CDR3 DNA: TGTGCCAGCAGCCTCTTACAGGGTAGCTATGGCTACACCTTC. This encodes CASSLLQGSYGYTF.